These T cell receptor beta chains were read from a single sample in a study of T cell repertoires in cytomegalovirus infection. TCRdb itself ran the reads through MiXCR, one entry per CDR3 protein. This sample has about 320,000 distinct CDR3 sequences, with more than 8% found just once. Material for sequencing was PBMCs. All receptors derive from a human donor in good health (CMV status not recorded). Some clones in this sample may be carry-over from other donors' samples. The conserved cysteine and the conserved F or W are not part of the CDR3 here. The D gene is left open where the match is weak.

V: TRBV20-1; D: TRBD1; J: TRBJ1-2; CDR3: SAERDRTGGYT
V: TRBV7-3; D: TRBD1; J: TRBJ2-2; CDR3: ASSLAPGQPNTGELF
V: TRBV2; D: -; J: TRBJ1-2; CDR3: ASSKTDYGYT
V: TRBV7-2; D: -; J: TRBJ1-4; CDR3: ASSWNRAQGEKLF
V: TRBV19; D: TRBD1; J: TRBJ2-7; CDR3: ACQGQSPGEQY
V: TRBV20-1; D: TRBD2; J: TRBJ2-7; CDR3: SAPRRGLRNEQY
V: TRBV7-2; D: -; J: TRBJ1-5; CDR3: ASSLDSNQPQH
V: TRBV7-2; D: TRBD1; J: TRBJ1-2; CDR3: ASSSNRGLGLGYT
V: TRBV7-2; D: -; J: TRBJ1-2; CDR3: ASSLGVTGGSGYT
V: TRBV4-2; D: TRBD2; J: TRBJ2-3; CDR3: ASSHHLAVLTDTQY
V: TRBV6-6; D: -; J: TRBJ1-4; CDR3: ASSGTGLPNEKLF
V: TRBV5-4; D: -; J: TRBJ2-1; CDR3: ASSLGTATYNEQF
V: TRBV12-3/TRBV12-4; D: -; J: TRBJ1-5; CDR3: ASSLWQASNQPQH
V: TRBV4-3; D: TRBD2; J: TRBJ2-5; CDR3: ASSQDRTSPETQY
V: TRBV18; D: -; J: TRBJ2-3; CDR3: ASSPRQDQLRTDTQY
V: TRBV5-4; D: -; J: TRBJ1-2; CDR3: ASSPPLRPDGYT
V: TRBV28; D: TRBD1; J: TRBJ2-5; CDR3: ASSSDRGRPS
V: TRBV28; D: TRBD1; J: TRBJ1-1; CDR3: ASSSGGLDTEAF
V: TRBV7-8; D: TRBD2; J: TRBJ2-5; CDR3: ASSLVAASGGYQETQY
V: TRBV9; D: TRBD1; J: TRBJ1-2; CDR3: ASSVIPGTGVGYT
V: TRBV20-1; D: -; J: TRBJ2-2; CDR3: SARAPGGELF
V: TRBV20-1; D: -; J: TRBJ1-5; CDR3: SALTVTTNQPQH
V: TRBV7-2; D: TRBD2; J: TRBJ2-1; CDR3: ASSLRLGRGGSNEQF
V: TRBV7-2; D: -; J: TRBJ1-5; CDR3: ASSSPPKLSQH
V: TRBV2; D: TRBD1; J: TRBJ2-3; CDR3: ASSAGQGRTDTQY
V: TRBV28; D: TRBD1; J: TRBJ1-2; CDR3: ASSLAGGNHYGYT
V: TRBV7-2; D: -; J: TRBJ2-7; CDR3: ASSLVGGGGGEQY
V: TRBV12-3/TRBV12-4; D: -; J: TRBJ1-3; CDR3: ASESTGRISGNTIY
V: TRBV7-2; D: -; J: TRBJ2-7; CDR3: ASSLLSALGEQY
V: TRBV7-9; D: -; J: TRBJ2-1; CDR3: ASSPDPGGAAYNEQF
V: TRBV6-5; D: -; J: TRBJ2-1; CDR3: ASSYSSAGTLIYNEQF
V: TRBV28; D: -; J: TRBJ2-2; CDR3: ASLRRTGELF
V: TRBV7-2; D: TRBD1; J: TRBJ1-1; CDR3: ASSLQGAREAF
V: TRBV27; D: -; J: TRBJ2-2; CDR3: ASSLRRLNGGELF
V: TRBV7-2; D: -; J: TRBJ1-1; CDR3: ASSAQGTTMNTEAF
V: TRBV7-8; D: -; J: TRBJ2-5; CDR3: ASSLEGETRDEETQY
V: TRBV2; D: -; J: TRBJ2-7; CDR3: ASSQDSYEQY
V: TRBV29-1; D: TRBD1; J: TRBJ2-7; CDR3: SVVPSDRVYEQY